This T cell receptor (beta chain) was sequenced during a study of memory CD4+ T cells and cytomegalovirus serostatus. Study-wide context: Donors were healthy Belgian adults, under 10 CMV seropositive and about two dozen seronegative.

CDR3 size: 15 residues. The V gene lost 0 bases and the J gene lost 4 bases, with 11 bases spanning the gap. Germline V gives CDR1 SGHNT, CDR2 YYREEE (reference sequence). This clone has more than one count but fewer than ten. Single viable CD3+CD4+CD8-CD45RO+ cells were sorted as the memory CD4+ T cells. Some clones are missing from TCRdb's copy, which holds only in-frame ones; the method was immunoSEQ multiplex PCR. The data contain some 47,000 clones, approximately 78% of them seen just once; the ten biggest clones take up about 0.77%. V and J are TRBV5-4 and TRBJ1-3, with D tentatively TRBD1 (6 bases). The sample consisted of memory CD4+ T cells from blood. The sequence came from an adult in good health and CMV-seronegative. This CDR3 is CASSLAGGEGNTIYF. DNA for the CDR3: TGTGCCAGCAGCTTGGCCGGGGGCGAGGGAAACACCATATATTTT. The full variable domain, in which reference TRBV5-4 and TRBJ1-3 provide the parts outside the CDR3, is ETGVTQSPTHLIKTRGQQVTLRCSSQSGHNTVSWYQQALGQGPQFIFQYYREEENGRGNFPPRFSGLQFPNYSSELNVNALELDDSALYLCASSLAGGEGNTIYFGEGSWLTVV.